The rows below give T cell receptor beta chains drawn from one sample of a study of identical twins. MiXCR, applied by TCRdb to the 5' RACE reads, yields one record per CDR3 protein. Of around 1.7 million distinct CDR3 sequences listed, less than 35% are singletons. The sample was cord blood. The receptors derive from a newborn girl in good health. CDR3s include the opening cysteine and the closing phenylalanine or tryptophan. The order of the fields is V gene, clone size, J gene, D gene, CDR3 DNA, CDR3 protein. A D gene is named only where the DNA matches it firmly. Some rows mark clone size as missing; the rest say once, few, many or name a class of expanded clone.

TRBV27	NA	TRBJ1-6	NA	TGTGCCAGCAGTTGGAAGGGGAAGAATTCACCCCTCCACTTT	CASSWKGKNSPLHF
TRBV12-3/TRBV12-4	few	TRBJ1-4	TRBD1	TGTGCCAGCAACCAGGCCGGGACAGGGAAGGAAAAACTGTTTTTT	CASNQAGTGKEKLFF
TRBV29-1	NA	TRBJ2-3	NA	TGCAGCGTTGACAGGGGAAATACGCAGTATTTT	CSVDRGNTQYF
TRBV20-1	once	TRBJ2-1	TRBD2	TGCAGTGCTAGACCTATAGGAGGTAGCGGGGGCGCTTGGACCCAGTTCTTC	CSARPIGGSGGAWTQFF
TRBV28	few	TRBJ1-2	NA	TGTGCCGGCAGTTTGGCAGGGGATGGCTACACCTTC	CAGSLAGDGYTF
TRBV20-1	NA	TRBJ2-2	NA	TGCAGTGCTAGACAGGGGTGGACCGGGGAGCTGTTTTTT	CSARQGWTGELFF
TRBV30	few	TRBJ2-1	TRBD2	TGTGCCTGGAGTGAGGGTAGCGGGGTCAGGTACAATGAGCAGTTCTTC	CAWSEGSGVRYNEQFF
TRBV28	NA	TRBJ2-2	TRBD2	TGCACTAGCGTGGGTCGGTCCGGGGAGCTGTTTTTT	CTSVGRSGELFF
TRBV20-1	few	TRBJ1-1	TRBD1	TGCAGTGCCAGCGGACAGGGAATGAACACTGAAGCTTTCTTT	CSASGQGMNTEAFF
TRBV7-2	NA	TRBJ1-2	TRBD1	TGTGCCAGCAGCTCAAGACAGGGGGCGAGGGGCTACACCTTC	CASSSRQGARGYTF
TRBV6-1	few	TRBJ1-4	NA	TGTGCCAGCAGTGGACCGGGACGGGCGAATGAAAAACTGTTTTTT	CASSGPGRANEKLFF
TRBV6-5	few	TRBJ2-7	NA	TGTGCCAGTACCCGTACCAATGAGCAGTACTTC	CASTRTNEQYF
TRBV27	NA	TRBJ1-5	TRBD1	TGTGCCAGCAGTCCCATAAACTCAGGGGGTAGTGTCAATCAGCCCCAGCATTTT	CASSPINSGGSVNQPQHF
TRBV3-1	few	TRBJ2-1	TRBD2	TGTGCCAGCAGCCAAGATAGCGGGACCAATGAGCAGTTCTTC	CASSQDSGTNEQFF
TRBV12-3/TRBV12-4	few	TRBJ2-7	NA	TGTGCCAGCAGCAACGACAGTTCCTACGAGCAGTACTTC	CASSNDSSYEQYF
TRBV20-1	NA	TRBJ2-3	TRBD2	TGCAGTTTGACTAGCGGGAGGGCCATGGCAGATACGCAGTATTTT	CSLTSGRAMADTQYF
TRBV12-3/TRBV12-4	many	TRBJ2-6	NA	TGTGCCAGCAGGAACAGGGCTGGGGCCAACGTCCTGACTTTC	CASRNRAGANVLTF
TRBV10-3	NA	TRBJ2-7	TRBD2	TGTGCCATCAGTGACTGGACTAGCGGCAACTACAATGAGCAGTACTTC	CAISDWTSGNYNEQYF
TRBV28	few	TRBJ2-3	NA	TGTGCCAGCAGTACCAACCTAGGGGGGGCAGATACGCAGTATTTT	CASSTNLGGADTQYF
TRBV20-1	few	TRBJ1-5	NA	TGCAGTGTTCTCCGGGACACCAATCAGCCCCAGCATTTT	CSVLRDTNQPQHF
TRBV4-2	NA	TRBJ2-3	NA	TGTGCCAGCAGCCAAGAAATGGGATTCCCTAGCGCGTCTGACGGTACGCAGTATTTT	CASSQEMGFPSASDGTQYF
TRBV20-1	NA	TRBJ1-1	NA	TGCAGTGCCCACGGCCAAGTGAACACTGAAGCTTTCTTT	CSAHGQVNTEAFF
TRBV5-1	NA	TRBJ2-1	NA	TGCGCCAGCAGCCCCCAGATAGCCGCCCCTCCCTACAATGAGCAGTTCTTC	CASSPQIAAPPYNEQFF
TRBV5-1	once	TRBJ1-6	NA	TGCGCCAGCAGCTTGGTGCCCCTTCGTGTGGGCCTACGGATGCCCTATAATTCACCCCTCCACTTT	CASSLVPLRVGLRMPYNSPLHF
TRBV9	NA	TRBJ1-1	TRBD1	TGTGCCAGCAGCGAACGGGACAGGCCGACGGAAGCTTTCTTT	CASSERDRPTEAFF
TRBV20-1	few	TRBJ2-1	NA	TGCAGTGCTAGTCGCCGGTCCGGGGGACACAATGAGCAGTTCTTC	CSASRRSGGHNEQFF
TRBV4-2	NA	TRBJ2-7	NA	TGTGTCAGCAGCGCCCTTGGACGGACCTACGAGCAGTACTTC	CVSSALGRTYEQYF
TRBV7-9	NA	TRBJ1-5	NA	TGTGCCAGCAGTCTGGACAGTGGGGATCAGCCCCAGCATTTT	CASSLDSGDQPQHF
TRBV6-2/TRBV6-3	NA	TRBJ2-3	TRBD2	TGTGCCAGCTTCCCCCGACTAGCTAGCACAGATACGCAGTATTTT	CASFPRLASTDTQYF
TRBV20-1	NA	TRBJ2-3	NA	TGCAGTGCTAGAGATGGGCTAATCCCGTCGGATACGCAGTATTTT	CSARDGLIPSDTQYF
TRBV28	NA	TRBJ2-7	TRBD2	TGTGCCAGCAGTTCCTATCTAGCGGGAGGTTTTAATGAGCAGTACTTC	CASSSYLAGGFNEQYF
TRBV9	NA	TRBJ2-1	NA	TGTGCCAGCAGCGGAATCTCCCCCAACAATGAGCAGTTCTTC	CASSGISPNNEQFF
TRBV20-1	NA	TRBJ1-2	NA	TGCAGTGCTAGTTTTTCGGGTCTGTACACCTTC	CSASFSGLYTF
TRBV4-1	NA	TRBJ1-1	NA	TGCGCCAGCAGCAAGGCTGACAGTTCTGAAGCTTTCTTT	CASSKADSSEAFF
TRBV6-5	few	TRBJ2-7	TRBD2	TGTGCCAGCAGTTACGGACTAGTCGGGTACGAGCAGTACTTC	CASSYGLVGYEQYF
TRBV7-2	few	TRBJ2-3	TRBD2	TGTGCCAGCAGCTTCCGACTAGCGGGAGTTCCAGATACGCAGTATTTT	CASSFRLAGVPDTQYF
TRBV5-1	NA	TRBJ2-5	NA	TGCGCCAGCAGCTTGGGTAGCCCCTACGAGCGGTACTTC	CASSLGSPYERYF
TRBV11-2	few	TRBJ1-2	NA	TGTGCCAGCAGCTTAGCCCGGACAGTCGGCTATGGCTACACCTTC	CASSLARTVGYGYTF
TRBV13	few	TRBJ1-2	NA	TGTGCCAGCAGCTCCGGGTCCTTCTATGGCTACACCTTC	CASSSGSFYGYTF
TRBV20-1	NA	TRBJ1-2	NA	TGCAGTGCTCCTCCATATAGGCGCAATGGCTACACCTTC	CSAPPYRRNGYTF
TRBV3-1	few	TRBJ2-7	TRBD2	TGTGCCAGCAGCCCGAGCGGGACTTCTTACAATGAGCAGTACTTC	CASSPSGTSYNEQYF
TRBV24-1	few	TRBJ2-7	TRBD1	TGTGCCACCAGTGATTACAGGGGCGAGCAGTACTTC	CATSDYRGEQYF
TRBV7-9	NA	TRBJ2-5	NA	TGTGCCAGCAGCGACATTGGGCCAAAGAGGTACTTC	CASSDIGPKRYF
TRBV12-3/TRBV12-4	NA	TRBJ1-1	NA	TGTGCCAGCAGTTTAGCGACTCGGGTCGGGGGCACTGAAGCTTTCTTT	CASSLATRVGGTEAFF
TRBV12-5	NA	TRBJ2-7	TRBD2	TGTGCTAGTGGTTTGCGCCTAGCGGGAGCGAGGGGGAATGAGCAGTACTTC	CASGLRLAGARGNEQYF
TRBV20-1	NA	TRBJ1-5	NA	TGCAGTGCTAGACGGGCTAGGAATCAGCCCCAGCATTTT	CSARRARNQPQHF
TRBV20-1	NA	TRBJ2-7	NA	TGCAGTGCTGTACAGGGTCACGAGCAGTACTTC	CSAVQGHEQYF
TRBV3-1	NA	TRBJ1-1	NA	TGTGCCAGCAGCCAAGATCGCCAGGGCCGAGCTTTCTTT	CASSQDRQGRAFF
TRBV20-1	few	TRBJ1-2	NA	TGCAGTGCTCCCGACAACAACTATGGCTACACCTTC	CSAPDNNYGYTF
TRBV6-1	NA	TRBJ2-2	TRBD2	TGTGCCAGCACAGGGACTAACCCGAACACCGGGGAGCTGTTTTTT	CASTGTNPNTGELFF
TRBV20-1	NA	TRBJ2-1	TRBD2	TGCAGTGCTAGAGACCTAGCGGGGGCCCAGTTCTTC	CSARDLAGAQFF
TRBV7-2	few	TRBJ2-5	NA	TGTGCCAGCAGCTTAGAACGGGTGTACTTC	CASSLERVYF
TRBV27	NA	TRBJ2-5	TRBD1	TGTGTCAGCAGTGGGGACAGGTGGAAGACCCAGTACTTC	CVSSGDRWKTQYF
TRBV20-1	NA	TRBJ2-7	NA	TGCAGTGCTAGCCGGGGTGCGGTTTACAATGAGCAGTACTTC	CSASRGAVYNEQYF
TRBV25-1	NA	TRBJ2-5	TRBD1	TGTGCCAGCAGTGTGGGATACAGGGGGGAGGTAGAGACCCAGTACTTC	CASSVGYRGEVETQYF
TRBV6-5	NA	TRBJ2-2	NA	TGTGTCAGCAGTGGTGGCGGGGAGCTGTTTTTT	CVSSGGGELFF
TRBV20-1	NA	TRBJ1-2	NA	TGCAGTGCTAGACAGGGAATAGAGGGCTACACCTTC	CSARQGIEGYTF
TRBV4-1	NA	TRBJ2-7	NA	TGCGCCAGCAGACCACGGGCTGGGGGAGGTGAGCAGTACTTC	CASRPRAGGGEQYF